A single sample gave rise to the 4 T cell receptor beta chains below, sequenced in a study of CXCR3-negative and CXCR3-positive naive CD8 T cells. General study results and limits: Against CXCR3-negative naive cells, CXCR3-positive naive cells showed more hydrophobic TRB CDR3s.

Preparation of TRB cDNA libraries relied on 5' RACE carrying UMI labels. Each CDR3 protein gets one entry in TCRdb, which reprocessed the 5' RACE reads and gives no DNA. Here the sample table reports some 110,000 distinct CDR3 sequences. What these receptors recognize is not known. Material for sequencing was naive CXCR3+ CD8+ T cells from blood. Subset described: CD45RO-CCR7+CD27+CD95- naive CD8+ T cells expressing CXCR3 (TNR3+). All receptors derive from a human donor in good health. Some clones in this sample may be carry-over from other donors' samples.

The rearrangement links TRBV6-5 to TRBJ2-7. This CDR3 comprises 14 residues. Germline CDR1 is MNHEY and CDR2 is SVGAGI. CDR3 loop: CASSYGESPYEQYF.

V gene TRBV19 combines with J gene TRBJ2-1. The CDR3 runs to 12 residues. Germline V gene lookup returns CDR1 LNHDA and CDR2 SQIVND (reference sequence). The CDR3 loop reads CASSLPSNEQFF.

This rearrangement joins TRBV29-1 to TRBJ2-7; with no DNA, the TCRdb D assignment of TRBD1 cannot be verified. In germline, CDR1 is SQVTM, CDR2 ANQGSEA. The CDR3 is 16 residues long. CDR3 loop: CSVEDPGTGNRDKQYF.

The rearrangement uses TRBV2 and TRBJ1-2; checking the TCRdb D call of TRBD1 is not possible without DNA. The CDR3 contains 17 residues. Germline values: CDR1 SNHLY, CDR2 FYNNEI. CDR3 amino acids: CASSATPWEGSSYGYTF.